A single sample gave rise to the 14 T cell receptor beta chains below, sequenced in a study of blood T cell repertoires in COVID-19. Produced via immunoSEQ multiplex PCR; TCRdb's table is partial and in-frame only. Of approximately 270,000 clones listed, about 85% were seen once; the top ten hold 0.87%. Sequencing was performed on peripheral blood. These receptors all stem from a human donor with COVID-19, enrolled during active disease. The donor label of this sample is uncertain.

This chain connects TRBV9 to TRBJ1-1; D remains unclear. Deletions cut 1 base from V and 4 bases from J, with 14 bases between. The length of the CDR3 is 15 residues. Germline V gives CDR1 SGDLS, CDR2 YYNGEE. CDR3 DNA sequence: TGTGCCAGCAGCGTATCTAATCAGGCCTCCACTGAAGCTTTCTTT. Protein sequence: CASSVSNQASTEAFF.

The chain employs TRBV5-1 and TRBJ2-3; the match to TRBD2 covers 12 bases. This CDR3 is 16 amino acids long. The germline CDR1 and CDR2 sequences are SGHRS and YFSETQ. V was pared by 4 bases and J by 0 bases, with 3 bases of the junction left unmatched. CDR3 sequence reads: CASSPGLAGSTDTQYF. Written as DNA, the CDR3 is TGCGCCAGCAGCCCGGGACTAGCGGGCAGCACAGATACGCAGTATTTT.

Concerning this clone: This sample includes further DNA sequences coding for the same CDR3. This chain links TRBV28 with TRBJ1-2; D uncertain. The V end was cut by 5 bases, the J end by 1 base, with 5 bases between. The CDR3 has 12 residues. The germline gives CDR1 MDHEN, CDR2 SYDVKM. CDR3 coding DNA: TGTGCCAGCAGTAGTAGTAACTATGGCTACACCTTC. The encoded protein is CASSSSNYGYTF.

The V and J genes are TRBV5-4 and TRBJ2-7; 7 bases are shared with TRBD1. The germline V gene has CDR1 SGHNT and CDR2 YYREEE (reference sequence). Germline trimming cut 3 bases from V and 5 bases from J; bases unmatched to any gene: 11. The CDR3 has 15 amino acids. For the CDR3, the DNA is TGTGCCAGCAGCTCCCCTCGGGACAGCCCCAACGAGCAGTACTTC. It translates to CASSSPRDSPNEQYF.

The rearrangement links TRBV19 to TRBJ2-1; no reliable D call. Between the trimmed V and J ends, which lost 0 bases and 11 bases, there was a span of 11 bases. The length of the CDR3 is 13 residues. Germline V gene data show CDR1 as LNHDA and CDR2 as SQIVND (reference sequence). CDR3: CASSIDVKEKQFF. DNA for the CDR3: TGTGCCAGTAGTATAGACGTCAAGGAGAAGCAGTTCTTC. Looking up the rest from reference TRBV19 and TRBJ2-1 gives the full variable domain: DGGITQSPKYLFRKEGQNVTLSCEQNLNHDAMYWYRQDPGQGLRLIYYSQIVNDFQKGDIAEGYSVSREKKESFPLTVTSAQKNPTAFYLCASSIDVKEKQFFGPGTRLTVL.

The chain is built from TRBV19 and TRBJ2-1, with 10 bases aligning to TRBD1. Germline values: CDR1 LNHDA, CDR2 SQIVND (reference sequence). V shed 3 bases and J 7 bases; nucleotides not matched to a gene: 12. The CDR3 is 17 residues long. The CDR3 nucleotides are TGTGCCAGTAGTATGAATTGGGACAGGGGAAGGCTAAATGAGCAGTTCTTC. Translating gives CASSMNWDRGRLNEQFF.

The chain joins TRBV4-1 to TRBJ1-3; D is ambiguous. V lost 1 base to trimming and J lost 0 bases, with 10 bases between them. Germline CDR1 MGHRA, CDR2 YSYEKL. The CDR3 sequence is 16 residues long. CDR3 residues: CASSQGPLSSGNTIYF. CDR3 coding DNA: TGCGCCAGCAGCCAAGGTCCCCTGAGCTCTGGAAACACCATATATTTT.

This clone was counted a few times. The rearrangement uses TRBV5-1 and TRBJ2-7; 12 bases map to TRBD2. The junction had 3 bases not matched to a gene; V was cut back by 0 bases and J by 5 bases. The CDR3 spans 15 residues. Germline assignment: CDR1 SGHRS and CDR2 YFSETQ. CDR3 protein: CASSLGTSGTHEQYF. The CDR3 region has the DNA TGCGCCAGCAGCTTGGGGACTAGCGGGACGCACGAGCAGTACTTC.

The J gene is TRBJ2-7, the V gene TRBV30; TRBD1 might be the D (6 bases). CDR1 and CDR2 from the germline V gene are GTSNPN and SVGIG (reference sequence). The V and J ends lost 1 base and 2 bases respectively, with 21 bases between them. The CDR3 has 17 residues. The CDR3 sequence: CAWSARRDTLTPYEQYF. The DNA for the CDR3 is TGTGCCTGGAGTGCGCGTCGGGACACCCTAACTCCCTACGAGCAGTACTTC. The full variable domain, completed using reference TRBV30 and TRBJ2-7, is SQTIHQWPATLVQPVGSPLSLECTVEGTSNPNLYWYRQAAGRGLQLLFYSVGIGQISSEVPQNLSASRPQDRQFILSSKKLLLSDSGFYLCAWSARRDTLTPYEQYFGPGTRLTVT.

This sequence joins TRBV28 and TRBJ1-5; 9 bases line up with TRBD1. The CDR3 runs to 17 residues. Per the germline V gene, CDR1 is MDHEN and CDR2 is SYDVKM. The trim removed 4 bases at V and 1 base at J, leaving 8 bases unmatched. For the CDR3, the DNA is TGTGCCAGCAGTTACCCTGGACAGGGGATAAGCAATCAGCCCCAGCATTTT. Protein product: CASSYPGQGISNQPQHF.

The rearrangement joins TRBV9 to TRBJ2-7; the match to TRBD1 covers 10 bases. V shed 5 bases, J shed 1 base, and the junction held 6 bases outside the gene matches. The CDR3 runs 15 residues. Looked up from germline, CDR1 is SGDLS and CDR2 is YYNGEE. CDR3 nucleotide sequence: TGTGCCAGCAGTTCGGACAGGGGGATTTCCTACGAGCAGTACTTC. Translating it yields CASSSDRGISYEQYF.

The chain links TRBV30 to TRBJ2-7, with D tentatively TRBD1 (5 bases). Germline CDR1 and CDR2: GTSNPN and SVGIG (reference sequence). V lost 3 bases and J lost 2, with 5 bases in between. CDR3 size: 11 residues. The CDR3 spells CAWRTAYEQYF. The CDR3 nucleotides read TGTGCCTGGAGGACAGCCTACGAGCAGTACTTC. The full variable domain, with the rest looked up from reference TRBV30 and TRBJ2-7, is SQTIHQWPATLVQPVGSPLSLECTVEGTSNPNLYWYRQAAGRGLQLLFYSVGIGQISSEVPQNLSASRPQDRQFILSSKKLLLSDSGFYLCAWRTAYEQYFGPGTRLTVT.

CDR3 loop: CASSLMTGLNTEAFF. CDR3 nucleotide sequence: TGCGCCAGCAGCCTGATGACAGGACTGAACACTGAAGCTTTCTTT. The chain has TRBV5-1 and TRBJ1-1, with D possibly matching TRBD1 (6 bases). The CDR3 is 15 amino acids. V gave up 4 bases and J gave up 0 bases, with 13 bases separating them. CDR1 SGHRS and CDR2 YFSETQ come from the germline V gene.

This clone appeared a single time. The V and J genes are TRBV19 and TRBJ1-1; 11 nucleotides align to TRBD1. CDR1 is LNHDA, CDR2 SQIVND, per germline (reference sequence). This CDR3 spans 18 amino acids. V gave up 0 bases and J gave up 3 bases; unmatched junction bases: 9. DNA for the CDR3: TGTGCCAGTAGTATAGAGGACAGGGGGCGCAGATTGGACACTGAAGCTTTCTTT. It codes for CASSIEDRGRRLDTEAFF.